Sequencing of this T cell receptor (beta chain) was carried out in a study of beta chain features in type 1 diabetes. Study summary: Age, gender and cell yields were alike across patients and healthy donors.

Study-wide results and caveats: All four CD4+ subsets of Type 1 diabetes patients contained TCRB CDR3s that were moderately but significantly shorter.

cDNA synthesis used the whole RNA isolate, giving expressed TCRB sequences. TCRdb's table, derived via immunoSEQ multiplex PCR, lists solely in-frame clones and lacks some. The sample carries under 400,000 clones, 15% to 20% recorded once. Comment on this clone: The antigen is not known.

CDR3 size: 21 residues. CDR1 and CDR2 (germline): SGDLS, YYNGEE. V was cut by 4 bases and J by 5 bases, with 35 bases left in between. The specimen sequenced was naive CD4+ T cells from blood. The receptor's source is a young woman in good health. The chain recombines TRBV9 with TRBJ2-3, with a tentative D call TRBD1 (5 bases). The CDR3 coding sequence is TGTGCCAGCAGCCCCCGGCCCCCTAACATGGCCCTAGGTTGGCAGGGAGATACGCAGTATTTT. Its translation is CASSPRPPNMALGWQGDTQYF.